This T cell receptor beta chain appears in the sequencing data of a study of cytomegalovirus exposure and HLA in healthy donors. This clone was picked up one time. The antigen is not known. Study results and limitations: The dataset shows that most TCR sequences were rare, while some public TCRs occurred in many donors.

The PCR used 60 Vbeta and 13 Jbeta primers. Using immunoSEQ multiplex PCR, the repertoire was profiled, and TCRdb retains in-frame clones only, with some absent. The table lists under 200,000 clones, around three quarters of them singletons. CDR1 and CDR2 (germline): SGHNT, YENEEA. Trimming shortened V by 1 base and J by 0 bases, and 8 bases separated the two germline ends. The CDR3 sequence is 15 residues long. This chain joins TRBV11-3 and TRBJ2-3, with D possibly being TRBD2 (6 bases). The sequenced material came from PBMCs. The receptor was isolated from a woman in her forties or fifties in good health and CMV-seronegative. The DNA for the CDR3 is TGTGCCAGCAGCTTAGGCGGGGCCAGCACAGATACGCAGTATTTT. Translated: CASSLGGASTDTQYF.